This is a list of T cell receptor beta chains from one sample in a study of CD8+ T cells in alopecia areata. The data were produced by immunoSEQ multiplex PCR, yet TCRdb's version contains in-frame clones alone and is incomplete. The repertoire holds 150,000 to 200,000 clones, with roughly 60% as singletons. The starting material was CD4+ T cells sorted from blood, obtained at week 24, from a patient treated with tofacitinib. These receptors originate from a human donor with alopecia areata. The CDR3 runs from the conserved cysteine through the conserved F or W. The order of the fields is J gene, D gene, clone size, V gene, CDR3 DNA, CDR3 protein. The D gene is left open where the match is weak. Clone size appears in some rows only: once, few, many, or a class for an expanded clone.

J: TRBJ1-2; D: .; size: .; V: TRBV11-2; DNA: TGTGCCAGCAGCTTAGATCAAGGGGGCTACACCTTC; CDR3: CASSLDQGGYTF
J: TRBJ2-3; D: TRBD2; size: .; V: TRBV4-1; DNA: TGCGCCAGCAGCCGCGGGGGGACAGATACGCAGTATTTT; CDR3: CASSRGGTDTQYF
J: TRBJ1-2; D: .; size: .; V: TRBV4-3; DNA: TGCGCCAGCAGCCAAGATGGGGGGCCCCGTTATGGCTACACCTTC; CDR3: CASSQDGGPRYGYTF
J: TRBJ2-3; D: .; size: few; V: TRBV5-1; DNA: TGCGCCAGCAGCTTGGCCGATACTACAACAGATACGCAGTATTTT; CDR3: CASSLADTTTDTQYF
J: TRBJ2-3; D: TRBD2; size: .; V: TRBV4-3; DNA: TGCGCCAGCAGCCAAGCTACGGCTAGCGGGGGAGATACGCAGTATTTT; CDR3: CASSQATASGGDTQYF
J: TRBJ2-5; D: .; size: .; V: TRBV19; DNA: TGTGCCAGTAGTGAAGGAGGGAATCGACAAGAGACCCAGTACTTC; CDR3: CASSEGGNRQETQYF
J: TRBJ2-7; D: .; size: few; V: TRBV7-6; DNA: TGTGCCAGCAGCTTAGCGCAGGGGAACGAGCAGTACTTC; CDR3: CASSLAQGNEQYF
J: TRBJ2-1; D: TRBD2; size: few; V: TRBV10-3; DNA: TGTGCCATGACTAGCGACTCCTACAATGAGCAGTTCTTC; CDR3: CAMTSDSYNEQFF
J: TRBJ2-3; D: TRBD1; size: .; V: TRBV30; DNA: TGTGCCTGGAGTAGGGGACAGTCCCCGGGAGATACGCAGTATTTT; CDR3: CAWSRGQSPGDTQYF
J: TRBJ2-3; D: TRBD2; size: .; V: TRBV10-3; DNA: TGTGCCATCGGAGGGGAGGGGAGCACAGATACGCAGTATTTT; CDR3: CAIGGEGSTDTQYF
J: TRBJ1-6; D: .; size: .; V: TRBV27; DNA: TGTGCCAGCAGTTTTGAAAAGAATTCACCCCTCCACTTT; CDR3: CASSFEKNSPLHF
J: TRBJ1-2; D: .; size: few; V: TRBV4-3; DNA: TGCGCCAGCAGCCAAGACCTTCCCTCGCTCGGCGGTAACTATGGCTACACCTTC; CDR3: CASSQDLPSLGGNYGYTF
J: TRBJ1-1; D: .; size: .; V: TRBV5-1; DNA: TGCGCCAGCAGCTCCCCCGGGAGACAGAGGAACACTGAAGCTTTCTTT; CDR3: CASSSPGRQRNTEAFF
J: TRBJ1-1; D: .; size: .; V: TRBV29-1; DNA: TGCAGCGTTGAAGGGACTGAAGAAGCTTTCTTT; CDR3: CSVEGTEEAFF
J: TRBJ2-5; D: .; size: few; V: TRBV7-3; DNA: TGTGCCAGCAGCTTAAGGCGTGGCCAAGAGACCCAGTACTTC; CDR3: CASSLRRGQETQYF
J: TRBJ1-6; D: .; size: few; V: TRBV30; DNA: TGTGCCTCCGGGACTGGTTCACCCCTCCACTTT; CDR3: CASGTGSPLHF
J: TRBJ2-3; D: .; size: .; V: TRBV29-1; DNA: TGCAGCGTTGTGAGGGGGGTCGTTGGTGGGGATACGCAGTATTTT; CDR3: CSVVRGVVGGDTQYF
J: TRBJ2-4; D: .; size: .; V: TRBV6-1; DNA: TGTGCCAGCAGTGCGCAGGGACTCCATATACACTTC; CDR3: CASSAQGLHIHF
J: TRBJ2-7; D: TRBD1; size: few; V: TRBV7-9; DNA: TGTGCCAGCAGCTTTGACAGGGGTCCCCTTTACGAGCAGTACTTC; CDR3: CASSFDRGPLYEQYF
J: TRBJ1-1; D: .; size: .; V: TRBV27; DNA: TGTGCCAGCAGTAGGGGGGTAGGAGGCACTGAAGCTTTCTTT; CDR3: CASSRGVGGTEAFF
J: TRBJ1-2; D: TRBD1; size: .; V: TRBV10-3; DNA: TGTGCCATCAGTGAGGGGGACAGAACGCCAACTAACTATGGCTACACCTTC; CDR3: CAISEGDRTPTNYGYTF
J: TRBJ2-7; D: TRBD1; size: .; V: TRBV14; DNA: TGTGCCAGCAGCCAAGACTTCGGGACAGGGGACGAGCAGTACTTC; CDR3: CASSQDFGTGDEQYF
J: TRBJ1-1; D: .; size: .; V: TRBV12-5; DNA: TGTGCTAGTGGTTCCCTAATAGTCAGCTACTTGAACACTGAAGCTTTCTTT; CDR3: CASGSLIVSYLNTEAFF
J: TRBJ2-3; D: .; size: .; V: TRBV29-1; DNA: TGCAGCGTTCCCGGGGGTGACACAGATACGCAGTATTTT; CDR3: CSVPGGDTDTQYF
J: TRBJ2-2; D: TRBD1; size: .; V: TRBV30; DNA: TGTGCCTGGAGTAGGGTACAGGGGAAGGGCGGGGAGCTGTTTTTT; CDR3: CAWSRVQGKGGELFF
J: TRBJ2-1; D: .; size: .; V: TRBV14; DNA: TGTGCCAGCAGCCGCCCCGGGACTCAACCAGGCAATGAGCAGTTCTTC; CDR3: CASSRPGTQPGNEQFF
J: TRBJ2-7; D: TRBD2; size: .; V: TRBV29-1; DNA: TGCAGCGTTGAAGAGGCTAGCGGGGGGGCGGGCGAGCAGTACTTC; CDR3: CSVEEASGGAGEQYF
J: TRBJ1-1; D: TRBD1; size: .; V: TRBV6-1; DNA: TGTGCCAGCCGCGACAGGGCGTTTACTGAAGCTTTCTTT; CDR3: CASRDRAFTEAFF
J: TRBJ2-4; D: .; size: .; V: TRBV29-1; DNA: TGCAGCGTGGTAGGTTCTCTAGCCAAAAACATTCAGTACTTC; CDR3: CSVVGSLAKNIQYF
J: TRBJ2-6; D: .; size: .; V: TRBV6-1; DNA: TGTGCCAGCAGTGAAGCTACTGGAGGCTGGGCCAACGTCCTGACTTTC; CDR3: CASSEATGGWANVLTF
J: TRBJ2-6; D: .; size: .; V: TRBV2; DNA: TGTGCCAGCGCACGCGGGGCCAACGTCCTGACTTTC; CDR3: CASARGANVLTF
J: TRBJ2-7; D: TRBD2; size: few; V: TRBV29-1; DNA: TGCAGCGTCCTACTCGGGGGAGGGTACGAGCAGTACTTC; CDR3: CSVLLGGGYEQYF
J: TRBJ1-1; D: .; size: .; V: TRBV4-1; DNA: TGCGCCAGCAGCCAGACGCTCACAGGGAGAACTGAAGCTTTCTTT; CDR3: CASSQTLTGRTEAFF
J: TRBJ2-4; D: .; size: .; V: TRBV4-3; DNA: TGCGCCAGCAGCCAAGAAGTGGGGGGGACATTCAAAAACATTCAGTACTTC; CDR3: CASSQEVGGTFKNIQYF
J: TRBJ1-2; D: .; size: .; V: TRBV29-1; DNA: TGCAGCGTGGTCAGGCTAAACAGGGATGTGCACTATGGCTACACCTTC; CDR3: CSVVRLNRDVHYGYTF
J: TRBJ2-1; D: .; size: .; V: TRBV7-2; DNA: TGTGCCAGCAGCTTAGAAGGTGGCAACTCCTACAATGAGCAGTTCTTC; CDR3: CASSLEGGNSYNEQFF
J: TRBJ2-1; D: TRBD2; size: .; V: TRBV5-6; DNA: TGTGCCAGCAGCTTGGGACTAGCGGCGGACAATGAGCAGTTCTTC; CDR3: CASSLGLAADNEQFF
J: TRBJ2-1; D: TRBD2; size: .; V: TRBV30; DNA: TGTGCCTGGACCCTAGCGGGGGGTTGGAATGAGCAGTTCTTC; CDR3: CAWTLAGGWNEQFF
J: TRBJ2-7; D: .; size: .; V: TRBV14; DNA: TGTGCCAGCAGCCCACGGGACTTTTCCTACGAGCAGTACTTC; CDR3: CASSPRDFSYEQYF
J: TRBJ1-5; D: TRBD1; size: .; V: TRBV11-1; DNA: TGTGCCAGCAGCTTGACAGGGAGTCAGCCCCAGCATTTT; CDR3: CASSLTGSQPQHF
J: TRBJ2-2; D: TRBD2; size: .; V: TRBV19; DNA: TGTGCCAGTCATAACCCTAGCGGGGGGGCCATCACCGGGGAGCTGTTTTTT; CDR3: CASHNPSGGAITGELFF
J: TRBJ2-6; D: .; size: .; V: TRBV29-1; DNA: TGCAGCGTTAAGAGCTCTGGGGCCAACGTCCTGACTTTC; CDR3: CSVKSSGANVLTF
J: TRBJ1-4; D: .; size: few; V: TRBV7-8; DNA: TGTGCCAGCAGCCTGAGGGGGTATGGAAGAAATGAAAAACTGTTTTTT; CDR3: CASSLRGYGRNEKLFF
J: TRBJ2-7; D: .; size: once; V: TRBV30; DNA: TGTGCCTGGAGTACCGGATACGAGCAGTACTTC; CDR3: CAWSTGYEQYF
J: TRBJ1-2; D: TRBD1; size: once; V: TRBV10-3; DNA: TGTGCCATCAGGGACAGGGGGCAAGGCTACACCTTC; CDR3: CAIRDRGQGYTF